The 2 T cell receptor beta chains below were found in one sample sequenced in a study of blood T cells in healthy people across ages. A second roughly 6 to 12 cycle PCR used barcoded and J-beta primers. TCRdb ran MiXCR on the 5' RACE reads and lists one entry per CDR3 protein. The repertoire has some 920,000 distinct CDR3 sequences, roughly 51% of them found once; the top ten carry around 21%. Sequencing was performed on blood. Source of these receptors: a woman aged 55-70 years in good health.

In regard to this clonotype: The germline gene is not matched at one end of the junction; a read error may be the cause. The chain joins TRBV7-3 to TRBJ2-1, with TRBD2 as a possible D gene (5 bases). The CDR3 sequence is 14 residues long. Germline CDR1 reads SGHTA; CDR2 reads FQGTGA. CDR3 coding DNA: TGTGCCGGCAGCTTAACCTGCGGAAGCCGGGGTGGGTACTTC. Translated: CAGSLTCGSRGGYF. Looking up the rest from reference TRBV7-3 and TRBJ2-1 gives the full variable domain: GAGVSQTPSNKVTEKGKYVELRCDPISGHTALYWYRQSLGQGPEFLIYFQGTGAADDSGLPNDRFFAVRPEGSVSTLKIQRTERGDSAVYLCAGSLTCGSRGGYFGPGTRLTVL.

The J gene is TRBJ2-3, the V gene TRBV28; the D gene is possibly TRBD1 (7 bases). The CDR3 totals 14 residues. The V gene's germline CDR1 is MDHEN and CDR2 SYDVKM. V lost 8 bases and J lost 8, with 20 bases in between. The CDR3 nucleotides are TGTGCCAGCCGTCCCTCTCAGGGGGGTAGTACGCAGTATTTT. Amino acids: CASRPSQGGSTQYF.